The T cell receptor beta chain under discussion was sequenced for a study of blood T cell repertoires in COVID-19. Study-level background: Sites across the United States, Italy and Spain contributed samples from acute and convalescent COVID-19. Nucleic acid was either cDNA or gDNA, and it came from T cells, B-cell-depleted T cells, or PBMCs.

Germline V gene lookup returns CDR1 MNHEY and CDR2 SVGEGT. With V trimmed by 2 bases and J by 2 bases, 6 bases remained unmatched. CDR3 length: 16 residues. Authors' data handling: For nucleated cells, counts were estimated from reference gene primer amplification. Method: immunoSEQ multiplex PCR; TCRdb's copy keeps in-frame clones and lacks some. D and trimming come from the DNA, and the V and J calls and clone size come from that table. The top ten hold approximately 11% of the sample, which has 150,000 to 200,000 clones, 75% to 90% seen once. The rearrangement joins TRBV6-2 or TRBV6-3 to TRBJ2-3; TRBD2 matches 8 bases. This TCR derives from a human donor in a cohort sampled during active COVID-19. The sample comprised peripheral blood. CDR3 DNA sequence: TGTGCCAGCAGTTACCGTAGCGGGGCGCCCACAGATACGCAGTATTTT. It is translated as CASSYRSGAPTDTQYF.